This TCR beta chain comes out of a study of T cell responses to AZD1222 COVID-19 vaccine. Study information: Pooled together were second doses at about 4 or about 12 weeks. Study conclusions and caveats: Reportedly, close to half of spike-specific TCRs are directed against unmutated variant regions. Donors were largely white British and mainly female; clonal diversity was possibly underestimated. The number of AZD1222 recipients seropositive at baseline was only 5 to 7.

Sequencing used immunoSEQ multiplex PCR; TCRdb keeps in-frame clones, though not all of them. Among fewer than 300,000 clones listed, more than 80% were seen once. The CDR3 consists of 15 residues. Between the trimmed V and J ends, which lost 2 bases and 5 bases, there was a span of 12 bases. The germline V gene encodes CDR1 SGHTA and CDR2 FQGNSA. In regard to this clone: Its antigen is unknown.

The sequence was obtained from an adult in good health. This specimen consisted of peripheral blood, obtained on day 0 of AZD1222 vaccination. This chain links TRBV7-2 with TRBJ2-2; D perhaps matches TRBD1 (5 bases). CDR3 region: CASSLSARATGELFF. The DNA for the CDR3 is TGTGCCAGCAGCTTATCGGCCAGGGCGACCGGGGAGCTGTTTTTT.